This T cell receptor (beta chain) stems from a study of T cell repertoires in cytomegalovirus infection. Study overall: Both a matching HLA type and CMV infection were indicated by public TCR beta signatures. Notes on the study in general: HLA-C-restricted CMV-specific TCR beta clonotypes prevailed in the ex vivo response.

V was cut by 3 bases and J by 7 bases, with 15 bases left in between. Germline lookup yields CDR1 WSHSY and CDR2 SAAADI. The CDR3 extends over 14 amino acids. TCRdb independently ran MiXCR on the reads; one entry per CDR3 protein. The sample lists roughly 920,000 distinct CDR3 sequences, roughly 31% occurring once. This clonotype was detected only a few times. Its antigen is currently unknown. This sequence originates from a human donor in good health (CMV status not recorded). Some clones in this sample may be carry-over from other donors' samples. V usage is TRBV10-2 and J usage is TRBJ1-2; D remains unclear. The specimen comprised cultured CD8+ T cells from PBMCs, sampled from culture after CMV antigen stimulation. CDR3 sequence reads: CASSDRLGYLGYTF. In DNA, the CDR3 is TGCGCCAGCAGTGACCGCCTTGGGTATCTTGGCTACACCTTC.